This T cell receptor (beta chain) was sequenced in a study of OX40 agonist ivuxolimab in advanced cancers. Study summary: Patient treatment consisted of intravenous ivuxolimab administration every 2 weeks at 0.01 to 10 mg/kg. Dose-escalation patients' cancers were hepatocellular carcinoma, melanoma, renal cell or head and neck cancer.

CDR1 LGHNA and CDR2 YSLEER come from the germline V gene. The CDR3 has 14 amino acids. V lost 0 bases to trimming and J lost 0 bases, with 5 bases between them. Study findings and constraints: At 0.1 to 3.0 mg/kg and by week 6, clonal expansion occurred in CD4+ and CD8+ blood T cells.

Some clones are missing from TCRdb's copy, which holds only in-frame ones; the method was immunoSEQ multiplex PCR. This sample has about 46,000 clones; more than 70% occur once, and the top ten carry about an eighth. With respect to this clone: Its target is unknown.

The V gene is TRBV4-3, the J gene TRBJ2-5; a possible D gene is TRBD1 (5 bases). This material consisted of CD4+ or CD8+ T cells sorted from blood, taken in a trial of the OX40 agonist ivuxolimab. This receptor was obtained from an adult with an advanced solid tumor such as melanoma, head and neck, liver or kidney cancer. In DNA form, the CDR3 reads TGCGCCAGCAGCCAAGACAGGGACCAAGAGACCCAGTACTTC. It encodes CASSQDRDQETQYF.